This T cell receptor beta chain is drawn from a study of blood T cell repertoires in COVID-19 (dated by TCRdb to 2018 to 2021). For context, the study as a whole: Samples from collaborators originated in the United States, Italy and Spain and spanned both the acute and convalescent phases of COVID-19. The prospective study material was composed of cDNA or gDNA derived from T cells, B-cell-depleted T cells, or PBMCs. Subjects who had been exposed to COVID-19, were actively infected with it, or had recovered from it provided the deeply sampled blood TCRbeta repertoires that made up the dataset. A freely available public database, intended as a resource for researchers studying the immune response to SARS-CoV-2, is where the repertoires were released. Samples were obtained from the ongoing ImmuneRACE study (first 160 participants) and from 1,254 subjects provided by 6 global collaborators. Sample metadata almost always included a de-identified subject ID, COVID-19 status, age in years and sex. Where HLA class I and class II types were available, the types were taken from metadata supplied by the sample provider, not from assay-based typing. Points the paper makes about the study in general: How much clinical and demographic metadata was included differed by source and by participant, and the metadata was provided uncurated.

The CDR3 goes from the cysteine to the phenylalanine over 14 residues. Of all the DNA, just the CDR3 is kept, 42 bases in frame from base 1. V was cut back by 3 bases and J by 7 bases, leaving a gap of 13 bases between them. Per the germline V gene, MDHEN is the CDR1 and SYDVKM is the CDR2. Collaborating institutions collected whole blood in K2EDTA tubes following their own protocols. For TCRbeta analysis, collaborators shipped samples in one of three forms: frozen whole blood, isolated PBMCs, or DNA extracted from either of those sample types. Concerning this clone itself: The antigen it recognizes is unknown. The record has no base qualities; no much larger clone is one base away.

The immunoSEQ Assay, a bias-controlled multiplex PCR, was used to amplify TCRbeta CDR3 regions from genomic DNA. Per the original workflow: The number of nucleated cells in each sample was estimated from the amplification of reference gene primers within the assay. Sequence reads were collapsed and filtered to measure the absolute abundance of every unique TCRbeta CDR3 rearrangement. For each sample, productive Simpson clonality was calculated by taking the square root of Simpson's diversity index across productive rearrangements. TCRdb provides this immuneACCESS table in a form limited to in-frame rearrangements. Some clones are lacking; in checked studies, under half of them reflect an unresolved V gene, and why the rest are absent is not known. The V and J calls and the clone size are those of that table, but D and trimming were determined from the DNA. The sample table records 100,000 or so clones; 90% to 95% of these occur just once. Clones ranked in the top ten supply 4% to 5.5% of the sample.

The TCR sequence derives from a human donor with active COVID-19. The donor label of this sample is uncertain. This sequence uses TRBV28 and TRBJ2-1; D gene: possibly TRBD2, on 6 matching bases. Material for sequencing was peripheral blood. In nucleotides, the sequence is TGTGCCAGCAGTTTCAGGGAGGTCCCTAATGAGCAGTTCTTC. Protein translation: CASSFREVPNEQFF.